The clone carrying this T cell receptor (beta chain) was counted a few times. Germline CDR1 and CDR2: MNHEY and SVGEGT. This CDR3 comprises 15 residues. The V and J ends lost 8 bases and 0 bases, in that order; junction bases with no gene match: 5. TCRdb analysed the RT-PCR reads with MiXCR anew, one entry per CDR3 protein. In the table there are a few hundred thousand distinct CDR3 sequences, roughly 15% of which are singletons. The sample belongs to a study of patients and donors after allogeneic stem cell transplantation. The receptor's source is a human donor who was either an allogeneic HSCT recipient or a stem cell or donor lymphocyte infusion donor (not recorded which). It is not recorded whose cells these are; they may come from a transplant donor. The specimen was blood, either unsorted or a sorted T cell fraction (not recorded which). The rearrangement uses TRBV6-2 or TRBV6-3 and TRBJ2-1; 9 bases are a match to TRBD2. Here the CDR3 reads CASESSGSSYNEQFF. Here the CDR3 DNA reads TGTGCCAGCGAAAGTAGCGGGAGCTCCTACAATGAGCAGTTCTTC.